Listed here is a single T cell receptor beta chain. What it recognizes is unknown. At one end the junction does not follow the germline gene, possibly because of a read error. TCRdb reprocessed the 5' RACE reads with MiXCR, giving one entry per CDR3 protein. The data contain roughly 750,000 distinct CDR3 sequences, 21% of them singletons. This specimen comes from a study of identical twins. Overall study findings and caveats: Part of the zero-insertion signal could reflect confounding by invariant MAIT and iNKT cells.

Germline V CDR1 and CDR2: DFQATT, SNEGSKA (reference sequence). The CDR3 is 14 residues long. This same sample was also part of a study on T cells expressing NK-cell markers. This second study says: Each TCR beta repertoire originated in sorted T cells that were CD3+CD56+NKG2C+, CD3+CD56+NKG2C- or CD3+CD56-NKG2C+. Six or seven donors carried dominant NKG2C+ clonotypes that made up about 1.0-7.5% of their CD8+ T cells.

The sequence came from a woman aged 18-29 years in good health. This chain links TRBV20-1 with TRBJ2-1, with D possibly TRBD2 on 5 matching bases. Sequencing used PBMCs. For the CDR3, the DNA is TGCAGTGCTAGTGTGGCGGGCTCCTACAGTGAGCAGTTCTTC. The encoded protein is CSASVAGSYSEQFF.